This T cell receptor beta chain was documented in a study of blood T cell repertoires in COVID-19. In the authors' workflow: Using reference gene primer amplification, nucleated cell counts were estimated. Profiling relied on immunoSEQ multiplex PCR, and the TCRdb table lists in-frame clones only, not all of them. V, J and clone size are those of that table, while D and trimming were read from the DNA. The table has hundreds of thousands of clones, 70% to 90% seen once. In this sample, this clone turned up a few times. Participants, 18 to 89 years old, spanned around 25 US areas. Participants had their cohort set by participant-reported clinical history. The germline gives CDR1 SGHRS, CDR2 YFSETQ. V trimming: 4 bases; J trimming: 12 bases; junction bases outside the gene matches: 14. CDR3 length: 14 amino acids.

The sequencing input was PBMCs or T cells enriched from blood (not recorded which). The rearrangement uses TRBV5-1 and TRBJ1-2, with 8 bases matching TRBD1. This clonotype was sampled from a man aged 25 to 45 with acute COVID-19. Here the CDR3 reads CASSQGGQGRTHTF. Here the CDR3 DNA reads TGCGCCAGCAGCCAAGGCGGACAGGGCCGAACACACACCTTC.